Presented here are 15 T cell receptor beta chains from one specimen sequenced in a study of low-dose radiotherapy and immunotherapy resistance in tumors. TRAV- and TRBV-specific primers primed first-strand cDNA, covering alpha and beta chains. The authors ran about 20 PCR cycles to amplify TCRs with a constant-region primer and V-primer adapter. A single record per CDR3 protein comes from TCRdb applying MiXCR to the reads. Among more than 50,000 distinct CDR3 sequences listed, about a quarter were seen once. The time point denotes: before trial treatment. The sample consisted of PBMCs, taken before treatment. The receptors were sampled from a male donor with rectosigmoid adenocarcinoma.

In this sample, this clonotype turned up a few times. The rearrangement uses TRBV9 and TRBJ1-4; a weak D match, TRBD1 (6 bases). The germline gives CDR1 SGDLS, CDR2 YYNGEE. Deletions cut 2 bases from V and 3 bases from J, with 11 bases between. This CDR3 has 15 amino acids. The CDR3 loop is CASSVTGRSNEKLFF. The CDR3 DNA follows: TGTGCCAGCAGCGTTACAGGGAGATCTAATGAAAAACTGTTTTTT.

Ten or more counts support this clonotype. The chain joins TRBV12-3 or TRBV12-4 to TRBJ2-7, with D possibly TRBD1 on 7 matching bases. This CDR3 region has 15 residues. Trimming left V 8 bases short and J 0 bases short, with 17 bases between. CDR3 amino acids: CASAGGGSLSYEQYF. The CDR3 nucleotides read TGTGCCAGCGCTGGAGGGGGCTCCCTCTCCTACGAGCAGTACTTC.

This clonotype was recorded many times. The chain joins TRBV2 to TRBJ2-5; D tentatively reads TRBD1 or TRBD2 (5 bases each). The CDR3 consists of 15 residues. Per the germline V gene, CDR1 is SNHLY and CDR2 is FYNNEI. V was shortened by 4 bases and J by 2 bases, with 14 bases between the two germline ends. This CDR3 is CASSGGYPIQETQYF. Here the CDR3 DNA reads TGTGCCAGCAGTGGGGGGTACCCAATACAAGAGACCCAGTACTTC.

The CDR3 sequence is CASRMDRGPGEQYF. In DNA form, the CDR3 reads TGTGCCAGCAGGATGGACAGGGGCCCCGGCGAGCAGTACTTC. The chain employs TRBV28 and TRBJ2-7, with 9 bases lining up with TRBD1. CDR3 length: 14 amino acids. CDR1 is MDHEN and CDR2 is SYDVKM in the germline V gene. Unmatched junction bases numbered 9, after V lost 6 bases and J lost 6 bases.

This clonotype is labeled as medium-sized. The V gene is TRBV6-6, the J gene TRBJ2-7; 8 bases fit TRBD1. This CDR3 comprises 15 residues. The V segment lost 6 bases and the J segment 0 bases; nucleotides outside the gene matches: 7. Germline V gives CDR1 MNHNY, CDR2 SVGAGI (reference sequence). In DNA, the CDR3 is TGTGCCAGCAGCAAGACAGGGGAAATCTCCTACGAGCAGTACTTC. Translating gives CASSKTGEISYEQYF.

This clonotype has a count of ten or more. V gene TRBV9 combines with J gene TRBJ1-1; D is uncertain. V gave up 0 bases and J gave up 3 bases, with 6 bases separating them. The CDR3 loop spans 13 amino acids. Germline loops: CDR1 SGDLS, CDR2 YYNGEE. CDR3 loop: CASSVGHYTEAFF. CDR3 in DNA: TGTGCCAGCAGCGTAGGTCATTACACTGAAGCTTTCTTT.

This clonotype occurred many times. This chain uses TRBV2 with TRBJ1-1; tentative D call: TRBD1 (5 bases). V was trimmed by 7 bases and J by 6 bases, leaving 9 bases between them. This CDR3 is built from 11 residues. Germline V gene lookup returns CDR1 SNHLY and CDR2 FYNNEI. CDR3 region: CASTLRAEAFF. In DNA form, the CDR3 reads TGTGCCAGCACCCTCAGGGCTGAAGCTTTCTTT.

In this sample, this clonotype turned up many times. The chain couples TRBV20-1 to TRBJ2-7, with D perhaps TRBD2 (5 bases). The germline gives CDR1 DFQATT, CDR2 SNEGSKA (reference sequence). V was trimmed by 8 bases and J by 2 bases, leaving 10 bases between them. This CDR3 has 11 amino acids. CDR3 in DNA: TGCAGTAATCTGAGGGCCTACGAGCAGTACTTC. Its protein product is CSNLRAYEQYF.

This clonotype has more than one count but fewer than ten. This rearrangement joins TRBV4-1 to TRBJ2-7, with D perhaps assigned TRBD1 or TRBD2 (5 bases each). V gave up 2 bases and J gave up 3 bases, with 20 bases separating them. Germline V gene lookup returns CDR1 MGHRA and CDR2 YSYEKL. The CDR3 totals 17 residues. CDR3 nucleotide sequence: TGCGCCAGCAGCCAACGGGTGACCATGGGGACCCGCTACGAGCAGTACTTC. Translating it yields CASSQRVTMGTRYEQYF.

This clonotype was recorded at least ten times. The chain recombines TRBV6-6 with TRBJ2-5; D remains ambiguous. The CDR3 extends over 16 amino acids. In germline, CDR1 is MNHNY, CDR2 SVGAGI (reference sequence). Between the trimmed V and J ends, which lost 5 bases and 1 base, there was a span of 17 bases. CDR3 region: CASSTPLAGVQETQYF. The CDR3 DNA reads TGTGCCAGCAGTACCCCCCTCGCCGGAGTCCAAGAGACCCAGTACTTC.

This clonotype was picked up many times. V and J are TRBV24-1 and TRBJ2-1, with a tentative D call TRBD2 (5 bases). The CDR3 is 13 amino acids. The germline V gene has CDR1 KGHDR and CDR2 SFDVKD. Trimming left V 4 bases short and J 8 bases short, with 11 bases between. The CDR3 sequence is CATSDGDKDEQFF. The CDR3, as DNA: TGTGCCACCAGTGACGGGGATAAGGATGAGCAGTTCTTC.

There are many counts of this clonotype. The chain joins TRBV28 to TRBJ2-2, with D unresolved. With 7 bases removed from V and 5 bases from J, the gap between germline ends came to 11 bases. The CDR3 spans 13 residues. CDR1 MDHEN and CDR2 SYDVKM come from the germline V gene. The CDR3 coding sequence is TGTGCCAGCACTGCCGTTTGGACCGGGGAGCTGTTTTTT. Protein product: CASTAVWTGELFF.

The chain combines TRBV28 with TRBJ2-4; no reliable D call. V was clipped by 2 bases and J by 2 bases, with 22 bases between them. The germline gives CDR1 MDHEN, CDR2 SYDVKM. This CDR3 has 19 amino acids. CDR3 nucleotides: TGTGCCAGCAGTTTAATAGCACCCGTCCACGGATCGACCAAAAACATTCAGTACTTC. Protein product: CASSLIAPVHGSTKNIQYF.

The chain joins TRBV9 to TRBJ2-3; 11 bases align to TRBD2. Germline V gene sequence: CDR1 SGDLS, CDR2 YYNGEE. This CDR3 has 16 amino acids. V gave up 0 bases and J gave up 4 bases; unmatched junction bases: 4. The CDR3 nucleotides read TGTGCCAGCAGCGTAGCGGGACTAGCGGACGCAGATACGCAGTATTTT. Translating gives CASSVAGLADADTQYF.

In this sample, this clonotype turned up many times. The rearrangement links TRBV14 to TRBJ1-2; tentatively, D is TRBD1 (5 bases). This CDR3 has 14 residues. Trimming stripped 6 bases from V and 5 bases from J, with 16 bases between. Germline V lookup: CDR1 SGHDN, CDR2 FVKESK. Here the CDR3 reads CASRHTGTLYGYTF. The CDR3 region has the DNA TGTGCCAGCAGACATACAGGAACCCTATATGGCTACACCTTC.